Listed below are T cell receptor beta chains from one sample, sequenced in a study of shared clonotypes between healthy human individuals. Only in-frame clones appear in the TCRdb table, and some are missing; sequencing was by immunoSEQ multiplex PCR. This table holds 2,500,000 or so clones, 85% to 95% found once. Sequenced: naive CD4+ T cells from PBMCs. The receptor set was obtained from a man aged 18 to 29 in good health. Some clones in this sample may be carry-over from other donors' samples. CDR3s include the opening cysteine and the closing phenylalanine or tryptophan. D genes are given only for firm matches. Clone size is stated in some rows and not others, as once, few, many or a class when expanded.

D gene,clone size,CDR3 length,V gene,J gene,CDR3 DNA,CDR3 protein
-,once,13,TRBV29-1,TRBJ2-7,TGCAGCGCTACCGTAGACCTCGGAGTCGAGCAGTACTTC,CSATVDLGVEQYF
-,-,14,TRBV11-2,TRBJ2-3,TGTGCCAGCAGCTTTCAACCCCCGCCAGATACGCAGTATTTT,CASSFQPPPDTQYF
-,-,15,TRBV5-1,TRBJ1-1,TGCGCCAGCAGCACCTCGACAGGAGCAAGGACTGAAGCTTTCTTT,CASSTSTGARTEAFF
-,-,13,TRBV5-1,TRBJ2-7,TGCGCCAGCAGCAATCAGGGGTCCTACGAGCAGTACTTC,CASSNQGSYEQYF
TRBD1,-,14,TRBV7-2,TRBJ2-1,TGTGCCAGCAGCGGACAGGGGACCTACAATGAGCAGTTCTTC,CASSGQGTYNEQFF
-,-,12,TRBV6-5,TRBJ1-2,TGTGCCAGCAGTGGGTTCCGCTATGGCTACACCTTC,CASSGFRYGYTF
-,-,15,TRBV9,TRBJ2-1,TGTGCCAGCAGCGTAGACCCTGTTTCCTACAATGAGCAGTTCTTC,CASSVDPVSYNEQFF
-,-,14,TRBV9,TRBJ2-3,TGTGCCAGCAGCGCAGGGAGACGGGCAGATACGCAGTATTTT,CASSAGRRADTQYF
TRBD1,-,15,TRBV18,TRBJ1-5,TGTGCCAGCTCACAACGGACAGGGTCCGATCAGCCCCAGCATTTT,CASSQRTGSDQPQHF
-,-,14,TRBV19,TRBJ1-5,TGTGCCAGTAGTATAACAGGGACCACACAGCCCCAGCATTTT,CASSITGTTQPQHF
-,-,12,TRBV28,TRBJ2-7,TGTGCCAGCAGTTCCTGGACCTACGAGCAGTACTTC,CASSSWTYEQYF
-,-,14,TRBV9,TRBJ2-1,TGTGCCAGCGCGCAGGGCTTGGGGCACAATGAGCAGTTCTTC,CASAQGLGHNEQFF
TRBD2,-,17,TRBV6-4,TRBJ2-1,TGTGCCAGCAGTAGGGACCTAGCGGGAGGCTCCTACAATGAGCAGTTCTTC,CASSRDLAGGSYNEQFF
TRBD2,-,15,TRBV7-2,TRBJ2-5,TGTGCCAGCAGCTTAGGTGGCGGGAGGGCCGTGACCCAGTACTTC,CASSLGGGRAVTQYF
-,-,14,TRBV29-1,TRBJ2-3,TGCAGCGTTGAATGGCGGGACCGCACAGATACGCAGTATTTT,CSVEWRDRTDTQYF
-,-,16,TRBV5-1,TRBJ2-2,TGCGCCAGCAGCTTGAGGGGCGACACGAACACCGGGGAGCTGTTTTTT,CASSLRGDTNTGELFF
-,-,13,TRBV28,TRBJ1-1,TGTGCCAGCACCCTGGGGCAGTACACTGAAGCTTTCTTT,CASTLGQYTEAFF
TRBD2,-,16,TRBV7-6,TRBJ2-1,TGTGCCAGCAGCTTCCTTAGCGGGAGTCCGGGGAGTGAGCAGTTCTTC,CASSFLSGSPGSEQFF
-,once,14,TRBV4-3,TRBJ1-2,TGCGCCAGCAGCCAAGATCACCAGGAGGGGCCCCACCCTTTC,CASSQDHQEGPHPF
-,-,14,TRBV9,TRBJ2-4,TGTGCCAGCAGCGCCGGACTAGCCAAAAACATTCAGTACTTC,CASSAGLAKNIQYF
-,-,13,TRBV2,TRBJ1-5,TGTGCCAGCGGGGATCTAAGCAATCAGCCCCAGCATTTT,CASGDLSNQPQHF
TRBD2,once,17,TRBV7-2,TRBJ2-2,TGTGCCAGCAGCCGGACTAGCGGTTGGGGGTTTCCCGGGGAGCTGTTTTTT,CASSRTSGWGFPGELFF
-,-,16,TRBV7-2,TRBJ1-2,TGTGCCAGCAGCCCGCGGAGGGCCCAGGGTAACTATGGCTACACCTTC,CASSPRRAQGNYGYTF
TRBD2,-,16,TRBV11-2,TRBJ2-1,TGTGCCAGCAGACGTCCCGGGGGGAGCTCCTACAATGAGCAGTTCTTC,CASRRPGGSSYNEQFF
-,-,14,TRBV29-1,TRBJ2-2,TGCAGCGTTGAAGAATCCGTGAACACCGGGGAGCTGTTTTTT,CSVEESVNTGELFF
-,-,13,TRBV2,TRBJ2-1,TGTGCCAGCAGTGCTACAGCTGGGCATGAGCAGTTCTTC,CASSATAGHEQFF
TRBD1,-,16,TRBV28,TRBJ2-1,TGTGCCAGCAGACACGATAGGACAGGGGGCTACAATGAGCAGTTCTTC,CASRHDRTGGYNEQFF
-,-,13,TRBV5-4,TRBJ1-1,TGTGCCAGCAGCTTGGTTCCGAACACTGAAGCTTTCTTT,CASSLVPNTEAFF
TRBD1,-,14,TRBV7-9,TRBJ2-1,TGTGCCAGCAGCACCCGGGACAGTTACAATGAGCAGTTCTTC,CASSTRDSYNEQFF
-,-,17,TRBV5-1,TRBJ1-5,TGCGCCAGCAGCTTGGATCCACTCGTTGGTAGCAATCAGCCCCAGCATTTT,CASSLDPLVGSNQPQHF
-,-,15,TRBV30,TRBJ1-2,TGTGCCTGGAGTGTATGGCAGGCGACTCCCTATGGCTACACCTTC,CAWSVWQATPYGYTF
-,-,14,TRBV7-3,TRBJ2-5,TGTGCCAGCAGCTTAGGTAGCAGCCAAGAGACCCAGTACTTC,CASSLGSSQETQYF
TRBD1,-,17,TRBV6-1,TRBJ1-5,TGTGCCAGCAGTGGAAGGGGGACAGTCCATAGCAATCAGCCCCAGCATTTT,CASSGRGTVHSNQPQHF
-,-,16,TRBV10-3,TRBJ1-5,TGTGCCATCAGTAGCGCAGTAGGGGTTGGCAATCAGCCCCAGCATTTT,CAISSAVGVGNQPQHF
-,once,12,TRBV19,TRBJ1-2,TGTGCCAGTAGTACTACCCTTGGGGGCTACACCTTC,CASSTTLGGYTF
TRBD1,-,15,TRBV11-2,TRBJ1-2,TGTGCCAGCAGCTCAAGGGACAGGGGTAACTATGGCTACACCTTC,CASSSRDRGNYGYTF
TRBD1,-,17,TRBV19,TRBJ1-1,TGTGCCAGTAGTATCCGGGACAGGGGCCTTATGAACACTGAAGCTTTCTTT,CASSIRDRGLMNTEAFF
-,-,13,TRBV29-1,TRBJ2-7,TGCAGCGTTGAGACACTCGTTACCTACGAGCAGTACTTC,CSVETLVTYEQYF
TRBD1,-,14,TRBV27,TRBJ1-4,TGTGCCAGCAGTTTAGGACAGGGGGTTGAAAAACTGTTTTTT,CASSLGQGVEKLFF
-,-,14,TRBV5-1,TRBJ2-7,TGCGCCAGCAGCCGTGGGGAGTTAGCCTACGAGCAGTACTTC,CASSRGELAYEQYF
-,-,14,TRBV23-1,TRBJ1-1,TGCGCCAGCAGTCAATATGACGGAAACACTGAAGCTTTCTTT,CASSQYDGNTEAFF
-,-,15,TRBV5-4,TRBJ1-1,TGTGCCAGCAGCTCCCCCTTGGGGTCGGGGACTGAAGCTTTCTTT,CASSSPLGSGTEAFF
-,-,15,TRBV7-6,TRBJ1-3,TGTGCCAGCAGCCCAAGATCAAGCTCTGGAAACACCATATATTTT,CASSPRSSSGNTIYF